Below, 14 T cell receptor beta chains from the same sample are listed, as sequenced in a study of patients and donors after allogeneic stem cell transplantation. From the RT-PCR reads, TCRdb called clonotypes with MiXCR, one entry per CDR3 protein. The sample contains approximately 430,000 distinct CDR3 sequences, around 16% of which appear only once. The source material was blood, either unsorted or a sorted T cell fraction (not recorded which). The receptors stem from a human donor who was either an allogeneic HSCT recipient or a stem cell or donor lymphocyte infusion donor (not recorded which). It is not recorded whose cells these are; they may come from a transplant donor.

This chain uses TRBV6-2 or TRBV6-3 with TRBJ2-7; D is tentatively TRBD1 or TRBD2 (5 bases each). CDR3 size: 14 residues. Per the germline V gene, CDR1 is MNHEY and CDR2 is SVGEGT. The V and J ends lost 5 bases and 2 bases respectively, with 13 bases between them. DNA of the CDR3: TGTGCCAGCAGTCTTCCGTTGGGGGCCTACGAGCAGTACTTC. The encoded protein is CASSLPLGAYEQYF.

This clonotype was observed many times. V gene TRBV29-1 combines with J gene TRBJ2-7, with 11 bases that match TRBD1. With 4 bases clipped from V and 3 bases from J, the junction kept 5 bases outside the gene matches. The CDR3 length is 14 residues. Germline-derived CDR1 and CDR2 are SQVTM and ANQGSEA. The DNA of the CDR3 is TGCAGCGTTGGTTTCGGGACAGGGGGCTACGAGCAGTACTTC. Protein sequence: CSVGFGTGGYEQYF.

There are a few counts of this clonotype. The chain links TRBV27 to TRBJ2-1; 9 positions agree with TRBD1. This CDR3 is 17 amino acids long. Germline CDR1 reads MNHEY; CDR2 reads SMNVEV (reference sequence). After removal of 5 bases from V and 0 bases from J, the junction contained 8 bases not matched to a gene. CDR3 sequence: CASSAPGQGSSYNEQFF. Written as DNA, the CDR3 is TGTGCCAGCAGTGCCCCGGGACAGGGCAGCTCCTACAATGAGCAGTTCTTC.

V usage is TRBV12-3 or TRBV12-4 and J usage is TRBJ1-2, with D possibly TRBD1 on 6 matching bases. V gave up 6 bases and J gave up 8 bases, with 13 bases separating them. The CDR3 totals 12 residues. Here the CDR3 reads CASRSRDNGYTF. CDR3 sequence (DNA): TGTGCCAGCAGGTCCCGGGACAACGGCTACACCTTC.

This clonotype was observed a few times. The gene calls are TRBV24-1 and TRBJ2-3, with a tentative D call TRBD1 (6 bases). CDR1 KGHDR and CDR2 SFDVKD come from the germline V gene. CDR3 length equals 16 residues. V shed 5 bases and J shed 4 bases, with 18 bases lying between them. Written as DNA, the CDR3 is TGTGCCACCAGTGCCCAGGGGATTTTCAGGCCAGATACGCAGTATTTT. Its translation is CATSAQGIFRPDTQYF.

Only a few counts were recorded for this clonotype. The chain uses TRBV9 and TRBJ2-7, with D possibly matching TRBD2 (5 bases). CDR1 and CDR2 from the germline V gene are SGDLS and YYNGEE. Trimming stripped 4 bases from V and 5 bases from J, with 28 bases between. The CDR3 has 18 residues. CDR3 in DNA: TGTGCCAGCAGCCAGAGCGGTCGAGACCAAGGTTGGTTTCACGAGCAGTACTTC. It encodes CASSQSGRDQGWFHEQYF.

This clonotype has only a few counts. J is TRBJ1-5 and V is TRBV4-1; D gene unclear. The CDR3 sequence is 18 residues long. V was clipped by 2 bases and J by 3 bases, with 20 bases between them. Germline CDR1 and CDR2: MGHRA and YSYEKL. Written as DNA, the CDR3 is TGCGCCAGCAGCCAATCAAGCCGGGCCCTCCGGCCCAATCAGCCCCAGCATTTT. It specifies CASSQSSRALRPNQPQHF.

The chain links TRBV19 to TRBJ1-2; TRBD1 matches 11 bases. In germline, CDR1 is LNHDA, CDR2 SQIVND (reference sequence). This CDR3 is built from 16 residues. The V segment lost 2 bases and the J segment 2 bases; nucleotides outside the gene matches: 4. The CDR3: CASSIKGQGANYGYTF. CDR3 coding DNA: TGTGCCAGTAGTATAAAAGGACAGGGGGCGAACTATGGCTACACCTTC.

The CDR3 DNA sequence: TGCGCCAGCAGCCAAGATAAGATAGGGCTAACCTACGAGCAGTACTTC. Translation: CASSQDKIGLTYEQYF. V and J are TRBV4-1 and TRBJ2-7; no reliable D call. Trimming left V 0 bases short and J 2 bases short, with 14 bases between. CDR1 and CDR2 (germline): MGHRA, YSYEKL. The CDR3 runs to 16 residues.

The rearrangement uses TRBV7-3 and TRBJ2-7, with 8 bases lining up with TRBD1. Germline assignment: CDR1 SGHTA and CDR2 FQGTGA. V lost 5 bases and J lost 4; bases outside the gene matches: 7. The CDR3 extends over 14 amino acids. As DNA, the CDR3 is TGTGCCAGCAGCCGGGGGACAGGCTCTTACGAGCAGTACTTC. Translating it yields CASSRGTGSYEQYF.

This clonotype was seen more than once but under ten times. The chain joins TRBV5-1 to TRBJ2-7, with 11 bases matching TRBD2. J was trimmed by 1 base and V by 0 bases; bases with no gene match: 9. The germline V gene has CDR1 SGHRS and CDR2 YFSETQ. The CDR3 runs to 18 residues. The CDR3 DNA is TGCGCCAGCAGCTTGGCACTAGCGGGAGCCGCCGGATCCTACGAGCAGTACTTC. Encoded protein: CASSLALAGAAGSYEQYF.

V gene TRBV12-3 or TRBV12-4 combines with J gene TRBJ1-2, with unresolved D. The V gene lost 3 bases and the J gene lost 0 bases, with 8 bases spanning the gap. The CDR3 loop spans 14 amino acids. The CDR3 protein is CASSFGAANYGYTF. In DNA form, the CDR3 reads TGTGCCAGCAGTTTCGGTGCAGCTAACTATGGCTACACCTTC.

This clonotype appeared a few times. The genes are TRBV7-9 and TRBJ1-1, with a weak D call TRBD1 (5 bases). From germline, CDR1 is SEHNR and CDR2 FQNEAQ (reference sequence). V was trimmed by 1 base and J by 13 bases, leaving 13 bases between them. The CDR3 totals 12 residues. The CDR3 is CASSLGAGDGFF. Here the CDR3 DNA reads TGTGCCAGCAGCTTAGGTGCGGGGGACGGTTTCTTT.

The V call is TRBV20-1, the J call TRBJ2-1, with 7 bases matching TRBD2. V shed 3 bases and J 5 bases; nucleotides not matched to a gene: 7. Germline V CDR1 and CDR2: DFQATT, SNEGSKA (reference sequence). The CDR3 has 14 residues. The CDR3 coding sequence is TGCAGTGCTAGTGGGGGGGAGGGTCACAATGAGCAGTTCTTC. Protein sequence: CSASGGEGHNEQFF.